This record looks at one T cell receptor beta chain sequence and its context. What it recognizes is unknown. CDR3 length equals 14 residues. CDR1 MNHEY and CDR2 SVGAGI come from the germline V gene. Trimming cost V 4 bases and J 5 bases; bases outside gene matches: 5. ViraFEST assay sequencing came after antigen-specific CD4+ T cells were expanded with viral peptide pools. Subsequent to a culture period of less than twelve days, CD4+ T cells were isolated. Infection dated between March and December 2020, before the Alpha, Beta and Delta variants reached the United States. Some clones are missing from TCRdb's copy, which holds only in-frame ones; the method was immunoSEQ multiplex PCR. The repertoire consists of 30,000 to 35,000 clones, with approximately 72% occurring once and the leading ten covering 28%. This record belongs to a study of vaccination effects on CD4 cells after COVID-19. Study in general: Participants were given two doses of BNT162b2 or mRNA-1273 vaccine. A couple of convalescent patients gave samples 16 days and one week before vaccination.

This chain connects TRBV6-5 to TRBJ1-5, with 7 nucleotides matching TRBD1. This TCR was sampled from a human donor who had a prior SARS-CoV-2 infection. Sequenced here: CD4+ T cells from PBMCs cultured with a peptide pool, sampled before COVID-19 vaccination. DNA for the CDR3: TGTGCCAGCAGTTCCAGGGGGTCCCATCAGCCCCAGCATTTT. Its protein product is CASSSRGSHQPQHF.